Here is one T cell receptor (beta chain) with its context. The antigen remains undetermined. Germline V gene data show CDR1 as LNHDA and CDR2 as SQIVND (reference sequence). V lost 4 bases to trimming and J lost 0 bases, with 14 bases between them. The CDR3 runs 16 residues. The sample comes from a study of T cells in Graves' hyperthyroidism and ophthalmopathy. Study-wide findings and caveats: Classification by a 13 V-J model distinguished ophthalmopathy from stable hyperthyroidism. Among clonotypes expanded in thyroid above 0.001, most were also found in blood.

TCR beta CDR3 regions were amplified from RNA transcripts. The HTBI set primed first-round TCR CDR3 RT-PCR. TCRdb ran MiXCR on the multiplex PCR reads and lists one entry per CDR3 protein. This sample has roughly 740,000 distinct CDR3 sequences; about 15% occur once, and the top ten carry approximately 8%. The V and J genes are TRBV19 and TRBJ2-3; D is perhaps TRBD2 (6 bases). The specimen sequenced was blood. This receptor was taken from a man aged 18 to 29 with Graves' hyperthyroidism. DNA of the CDR3: TGTGCCAGTAGTAAGAGCGGGCCTATTAGCACAGATACGCAGTATTTT. Translation: CASSKSGPISTDTQYF.